Following are 6 T cell receptor beta chains from one sample sequenced in a study of blood T cell repertoires in COVID-19. Produced via immunoSEQ multiplex PCR; TCRdb's table is partial and in-frame only. The profile covers some 120,000 clones, with approximately 84% appearing a single time and 12% taken by the ten largest. The sequenced material came from peripheral blood. These receptors were collected from a woman aged 25 to 39 who had recovered from COVID-19.

This chain uses TRBV5-6 with TRBJ1-1; tentative D call: TRBD1 (5 bases). V lost 4 bases and J lost 5, with 21 bases in between. Germline CDR1 and CDR2: SGHDT and YYEEEE. The length of the CDR3 is 16 residues. CDR3 sequence reads: CASSRIDGRRGTEAFF. The DNA for the CDR3 is TGTGCCAGCAGCCGAATTGACGGACGAAGGGGTACTGAAGCTTTCTTT.

J is TRBJ1-1 and V is TRBV27; no clear D gene. Germline CDR1 is MNHEY and CDR2 is SMNVEV (reference sequence). There are 13 residues in the CDR3. Trimming pared 0 bases from V and 6 bases from J, leaving 8 bases between. CDR3 DNA: TGTGCCAGCAGTTTATCGAGGACTTCTGAAGCTTTCTTT. This codes for CASSLSRTSEAFF.

The chain joins TRBV6-5 to TRBJ1-6; D ambiguous. V lost 0 bases and J lost 6, with 9 bases in between. Germline V gene sequence: CDR1 MNHEY, CDR2 SVGAGI. This CDR3 has 15 amino acids. This chain's CDR3 is CASSYSHGVNSPLHF. CDR3 nucleotide sequence: TGTGCCAGCAGTTACTCTCACGGAGTTAATTCACCCCTCCACTTT.

V gene TRBV2 combines with J gene TRBJ2-5; tentative D call: TRBD1 (6 bases). V was cut by 1 base and J by 1 base, with 10 bases left in between. Germline CDR1 reads SNHLY; CDR2 reads FYNNEI. CDR3 length: 15 amino acids. The CDR3: CASSEGGHLQETQYF. DNA for the CDR3: TGTGCCAGCAGTGAAGGGGGACATCTCCAAGAGACCCAGTACTTC.

This clone was found once. J is TRBJ1-1 and V is TRBV9; 9 bases match TRBD1. This CDR3 region has 15 residues. Germline V CDR1 and CDR2: SGDLS, YYNGEE. After removal of 3 bases from V and 0 bases from J, the junction contained 3 bases not matched to a gene. The CDR3 reads CASSGTGAMNTEAFF. The CDR3 nucleotides read TGTGCCAGCAGCGGGACAGGGGCCATGAACACTGAAGCTTTCTTT.

This chain uses TRBV19 with TRBJ2-2; possibly TRBD2 for D (6 bases). Germline V CDR1 and CDR2: LNHDA, SQIVND (reference sequence). V shed 3 bases and J shed 1 base, with 12 bases lying between them. The CDR3 is 16 amino acids. This CDR3 is CASSMPGSGNTGELFF. DNA of the CDR3: TGTGCCAGTAGTATGCCCGGGAGTGGGAACACCGGGGAGCTGTTTTTT.